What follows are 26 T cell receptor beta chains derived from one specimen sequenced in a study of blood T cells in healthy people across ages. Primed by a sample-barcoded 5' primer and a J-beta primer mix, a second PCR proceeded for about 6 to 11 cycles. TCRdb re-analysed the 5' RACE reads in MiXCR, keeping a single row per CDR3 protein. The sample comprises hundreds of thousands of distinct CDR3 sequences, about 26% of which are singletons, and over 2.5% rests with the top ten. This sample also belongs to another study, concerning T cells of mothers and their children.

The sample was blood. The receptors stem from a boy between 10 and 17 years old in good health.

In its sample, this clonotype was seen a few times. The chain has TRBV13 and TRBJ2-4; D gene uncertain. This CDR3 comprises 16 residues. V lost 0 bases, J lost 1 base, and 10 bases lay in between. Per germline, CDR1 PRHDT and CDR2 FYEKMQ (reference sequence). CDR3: CASSLGQPSAKNIQYF. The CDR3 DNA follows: TGTGCCAGCAGCTTAGGCCAACCATCGGCCAAAAACATTCAGTACTTC.

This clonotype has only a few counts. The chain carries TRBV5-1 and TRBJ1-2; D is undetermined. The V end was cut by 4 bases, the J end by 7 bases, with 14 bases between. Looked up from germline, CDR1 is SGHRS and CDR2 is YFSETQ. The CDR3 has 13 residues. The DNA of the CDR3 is TGCGCCAGCAGCCCGGGCCAAGAAGGTGGCTACACCTTC. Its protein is CASSPGQEGGYTF.

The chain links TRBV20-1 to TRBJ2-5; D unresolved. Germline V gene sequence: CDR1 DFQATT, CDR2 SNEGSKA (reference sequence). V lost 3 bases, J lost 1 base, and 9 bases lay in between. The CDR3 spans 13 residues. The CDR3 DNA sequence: TGCAGTGCTAGTGCAGCCACCCAAGAGACCCAGTACTTC. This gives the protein CSASAATQETQYF.

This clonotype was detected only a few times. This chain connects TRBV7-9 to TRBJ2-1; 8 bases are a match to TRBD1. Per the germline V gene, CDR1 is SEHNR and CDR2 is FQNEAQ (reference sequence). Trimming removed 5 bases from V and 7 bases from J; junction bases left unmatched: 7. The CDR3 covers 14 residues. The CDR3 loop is CASSARTGRNEQFF. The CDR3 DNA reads TGTGCCAGCAGCGCGAGGACAGGGCGGAATGAGCAGTTCTTC.

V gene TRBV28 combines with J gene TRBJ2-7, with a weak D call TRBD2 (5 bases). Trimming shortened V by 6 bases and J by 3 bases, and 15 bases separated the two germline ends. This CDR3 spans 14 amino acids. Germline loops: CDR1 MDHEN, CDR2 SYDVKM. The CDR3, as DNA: TGTGCCAGCAGGGGTTCTGGACTGTACTACGAGCAGTACTTC. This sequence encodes CASRGSGLYYEQYF. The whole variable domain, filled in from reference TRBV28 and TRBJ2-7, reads DVKVTQSSRYLVKRTGEKVFLECVQDMDHENMFWYRQDPGLGLRLIYFSYDVKMKEKGDIPEGYSVSREKKERFSLILESASTNQTSMYLCASRGSGLYYEQYFGPGTRLTVT.

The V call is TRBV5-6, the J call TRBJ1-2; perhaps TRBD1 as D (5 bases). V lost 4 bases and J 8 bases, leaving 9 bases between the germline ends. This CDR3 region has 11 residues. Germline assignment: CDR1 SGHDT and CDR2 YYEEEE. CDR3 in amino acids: CASSRRAGYTF. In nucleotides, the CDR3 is TGTGCCAGCAGCCGCAGGGCCGGCTACACCTTC.

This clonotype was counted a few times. CDR3 in DNA: TGTGCCAGCAGGGTGAGGGGGACGACCCAGTACTTC. Its translation: CASRVRGTTQYF. The chain uses TRBV12-3 or TRBV12-4 and TRBJ2-5, with a tentative D call TRBD1 (6 bases). Trimming pared 6 bases from V and 7 bases from J, leaving 12 bases between. This CDR3 contains 12 residues.

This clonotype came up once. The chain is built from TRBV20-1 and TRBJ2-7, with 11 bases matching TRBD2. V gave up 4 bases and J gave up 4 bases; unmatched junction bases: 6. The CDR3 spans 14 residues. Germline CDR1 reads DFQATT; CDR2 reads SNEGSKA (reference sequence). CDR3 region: CSANLAGGYYEQYF. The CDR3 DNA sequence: TGCAGTGCTAATCTAGCGGGGGGCTATTACGAGCAGTACTTC.

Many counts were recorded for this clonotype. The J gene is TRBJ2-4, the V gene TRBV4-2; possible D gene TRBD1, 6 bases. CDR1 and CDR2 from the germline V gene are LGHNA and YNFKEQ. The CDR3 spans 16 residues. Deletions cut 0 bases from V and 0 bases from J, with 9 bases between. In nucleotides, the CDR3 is TGTGCCAGCAGCCAAGATTTCAGGGGAGCCAAAAACATTCAGTACTTC. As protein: CASSQDFRGAKNIQYF.

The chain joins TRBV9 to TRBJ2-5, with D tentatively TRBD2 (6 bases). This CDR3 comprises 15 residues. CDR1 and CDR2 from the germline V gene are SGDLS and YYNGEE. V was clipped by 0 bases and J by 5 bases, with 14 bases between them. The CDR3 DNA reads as TGTGCCAGCAGCGTAGCGACTAGTACCCTGGAGACCCAGTACTTC. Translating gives CASSVATSTLETQYF. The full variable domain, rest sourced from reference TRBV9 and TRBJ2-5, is DSGVTQTPKHLITATGQRVTLRCSPRSGDLSVYWYQQSLDQGLQFLIQYYNGEERAKGNILERFSAQQFPDLHSELNLSSLELGDSALYFCASSVATSTLETQYFGPGTRLLVL.

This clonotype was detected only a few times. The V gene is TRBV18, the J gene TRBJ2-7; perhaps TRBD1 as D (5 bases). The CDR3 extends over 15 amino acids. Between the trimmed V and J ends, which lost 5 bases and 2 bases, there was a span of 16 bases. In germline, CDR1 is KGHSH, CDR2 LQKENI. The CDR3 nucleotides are TGTGCCAGCTCATCGGGCAGGGAACCCCCCTACGAGCAGTACTTC. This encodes CASSSGREPPYEQYF.

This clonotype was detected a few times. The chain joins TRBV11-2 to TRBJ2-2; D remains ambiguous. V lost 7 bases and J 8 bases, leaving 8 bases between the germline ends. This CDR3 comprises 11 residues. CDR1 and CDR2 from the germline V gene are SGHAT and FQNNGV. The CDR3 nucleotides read TGTGCCAGCACATTAGGGGGGGAGCTGTTTTTT. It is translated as CASTLGGELFF.

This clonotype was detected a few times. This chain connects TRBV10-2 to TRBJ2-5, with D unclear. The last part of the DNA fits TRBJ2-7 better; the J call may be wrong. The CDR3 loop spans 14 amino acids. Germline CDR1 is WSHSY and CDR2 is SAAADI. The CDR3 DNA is TGCGCCAGCAGTGAGACAGTTTCCTCCTACGAGCAGTACTTC. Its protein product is CASSETVSSYEQYF.

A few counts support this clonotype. The CDR3 region is CASSGTGVDEQYF. CDR3 bases: TGCGCCAGCAGCGGGACAGGGGTCGACGAGCAGTACTTC. The rearrangement uses TRBV5-1 and TRBJ2-7, with 10 bases that match TRBD1. V shed 4 bases, J shed 5 bases, and the junction held 3 bases outside the gene matches. This CDR3 is built from 13 residues. Germline V gives CDR1 SGHRS, CDR2 YFSETQ.

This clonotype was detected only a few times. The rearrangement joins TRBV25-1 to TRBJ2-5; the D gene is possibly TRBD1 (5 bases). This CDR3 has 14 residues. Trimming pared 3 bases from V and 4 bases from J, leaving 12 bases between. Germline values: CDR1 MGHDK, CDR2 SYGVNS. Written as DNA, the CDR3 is TGTGCCAGCAGTGATGACGACAGATTAGAGACCCAGTACTTC. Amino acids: CASSDDDRLETQYF.

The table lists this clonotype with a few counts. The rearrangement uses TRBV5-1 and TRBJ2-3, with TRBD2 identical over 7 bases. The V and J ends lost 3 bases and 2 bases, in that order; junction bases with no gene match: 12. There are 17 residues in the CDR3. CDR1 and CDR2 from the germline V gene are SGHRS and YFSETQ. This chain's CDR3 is CASSSFGTTDATDTQYF. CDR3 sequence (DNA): TGCGCCAGCAGCTCTTTCGGGACTACCGATGCCACAGATACGCAGTATTTT.

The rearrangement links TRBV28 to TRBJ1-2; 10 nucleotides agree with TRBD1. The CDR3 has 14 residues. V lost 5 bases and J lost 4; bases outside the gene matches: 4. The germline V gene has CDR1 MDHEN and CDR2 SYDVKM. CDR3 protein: CASSPWDRGYGYTF. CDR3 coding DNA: TGTGCCAGCAGTCCCTGGGACAGGGGCTATGGCTACACCTTC.

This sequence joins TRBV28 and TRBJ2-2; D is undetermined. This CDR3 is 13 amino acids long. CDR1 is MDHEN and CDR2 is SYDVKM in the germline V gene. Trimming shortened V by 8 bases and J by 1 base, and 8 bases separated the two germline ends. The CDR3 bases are TGTGCCAGCGAGACAATGAACACCGGGGAGCTGTTTTTT. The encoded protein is CASETMNTGELFF.

CDR3: CASSLGPLLAGGSETQYF. Here the CDR3 DNA reads TGTGCCAGCAGTTTAGGCCCCCTTCTAGCGGGGGGTTCAGAGACCCAGTACTTC. This chain connects TRBV12-3 or TRBV12-4 to TRBJ2-5, with 11 nucleotides matching TRBD2. CDR3 length: 18 amino acids. The trim removed 1 base at V and 4 bases at J, leaving 11 bases unmatched.

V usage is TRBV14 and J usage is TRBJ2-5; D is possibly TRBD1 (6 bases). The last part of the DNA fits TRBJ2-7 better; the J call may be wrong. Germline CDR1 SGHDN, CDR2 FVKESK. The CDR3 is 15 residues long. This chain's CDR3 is CASSRGQSLSYEQYF. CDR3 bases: TGTGCCAGCAGCCGCGGACAGTCCCTCTCCTACGAGCAGTACTTC.

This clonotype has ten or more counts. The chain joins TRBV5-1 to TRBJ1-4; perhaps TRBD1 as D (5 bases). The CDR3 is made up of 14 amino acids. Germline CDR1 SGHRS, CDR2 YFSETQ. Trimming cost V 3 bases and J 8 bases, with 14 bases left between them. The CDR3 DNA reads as TGCGCCAGCAGCTCGGGACGTGGTCGGGAAAAACTGTTTTTT. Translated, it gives CASSSGRGREKLFF.

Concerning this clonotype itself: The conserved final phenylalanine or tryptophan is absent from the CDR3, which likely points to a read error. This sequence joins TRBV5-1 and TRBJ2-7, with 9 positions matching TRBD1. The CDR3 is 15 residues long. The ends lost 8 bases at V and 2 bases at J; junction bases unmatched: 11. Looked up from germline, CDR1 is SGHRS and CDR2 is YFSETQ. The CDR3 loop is CASSEGTGLTYEQYL. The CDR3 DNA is TGCGCCAGTTCGGAAGGGACAGGGTTAACCTACGAGCAGTACCTC.

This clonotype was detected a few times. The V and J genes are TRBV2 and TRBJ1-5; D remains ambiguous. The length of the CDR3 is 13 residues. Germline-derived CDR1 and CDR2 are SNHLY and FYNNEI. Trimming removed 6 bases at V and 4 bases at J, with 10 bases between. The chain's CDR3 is CASSAGRNQPQHF. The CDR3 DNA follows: TGTGCCAGCAGCGCCGGACGGAATCAGCCCCAGCATTTT.

CDR3 coding DNA: TGCGCCAGCAGCCAAGGTCCACCAGGGGGCCGGGAGACCCAGTACTTC. This codes for CASSQGPPGGRETQYF. The chain couples TRBV4-1 to TRBJ2-5; TRBD1 matches at 8 bases. The CDR3 runs 16 residues. The germline gives CDR1 MGHRA, CDR2 YSYEKL. The V and J ends lost 1 base and 5 bases, in that order; junction bases with no gene match: 9.

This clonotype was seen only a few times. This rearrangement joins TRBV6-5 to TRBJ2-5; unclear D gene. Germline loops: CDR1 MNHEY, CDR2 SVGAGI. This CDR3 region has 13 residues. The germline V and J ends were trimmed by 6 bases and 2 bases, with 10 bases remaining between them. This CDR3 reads CASSPLEQETQYF. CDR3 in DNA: TGTGCCAGCAGCCCCTTGGAGCAAGAGACCCAGTACTTC.

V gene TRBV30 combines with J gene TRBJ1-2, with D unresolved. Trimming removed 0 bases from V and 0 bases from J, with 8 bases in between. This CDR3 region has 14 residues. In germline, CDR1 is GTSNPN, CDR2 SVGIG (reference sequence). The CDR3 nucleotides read TGTGCCTGGAGTGTACCCGGAGCTAACTATGGCTACACCTTC. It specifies CAWSVPGANYGYTF.